This T cell receptor (beta chain) was profiled in a study of T cell repertoires in cytomegalovirus infection. Study-wide background: Public TCR beta signature analysis indicated the presence of both CMV infection and matching HLA type. Findings and caveats of the study: Ex vivo responses were dominated by HLA-C-restricted CMV-specific TCR beta clonotypes. Summed frequency of shared TCR beta families picked out CMV carriers who also had the relevant HLA.

With V trimmed by 3 bases and J by 1 base, 10 bases remained unmatched. Germline CDR1 is MDHEN and CDR2 is SYDVKM. This CDR3 region has 18 residues. TCRdb re-called the reads with MiXCR, one entry per CDR3 protein. The sample lists fewer than 550,000 distinct CDR3 sequences; more than 20% were seen once. This clonotype has a handful of counts. Its antigen remains unidentified. V and J are TRBV28 and TRBJ2-5; TRBD2 matches at 11 bases. Sequencing input: PBMCs. The receptor's source is a human donor in good health (CMV status not recorded). Some clones in this sample may be carry-over from other donors' samples. The CDR3 reads CASSFYVGTSGIQETQYF. DNA of the CDR3: TGTGCCAGCAGTTTTTACGTTGGGACTAGCGGCATCCAAGAGACCCAGTACTTC.